Listed below are T cell receptor beta chains from one sample, sequenced in a study of OX40 agonist ivuxolimab in advanced cancers. TCRdb's table, derived via immunoSEQ multiplex PCR, lists solely in-frame clones and lacks some. The data show around 23,000 clones, about four fifths seen once. The sequencing used CD4+ or CD8+ T cells sorted from blood, collected in a trial of the OX40 agonist ivuxolimab. Source of these receptors: an adult with an advanced solid tumor such as melanoma, head and neck, liver or kidney cancer. Both conserved end residues are part of each CDR3. Fields, in order: clone size, V gene, J gene, D gene, CDR3 protein, CDR3 DNA. The D gene is left open where the match is weak. Expanded clones get a size class; other rows say once, few or many, or leave the size out.

-,TRBV7-6,TRBJ2-5,TRBD1,CARQGPEETQYF,TGTGCCAGACAGGGGCCGGAAGAGACCCAGTACTTC
-,TRBV10-1,TRBJ2-1,-,CASSESGGSPNNEQFF,TGCGCCAGCAGTGAGTCAGGCGGAAGCCCTAACAATGAGCAGTTCTTC
-,TRBV6-1,TRBJ2-7,TRBD2,CASSGLAGGLKGYF,TGTGCCAGCAGTGGACTAGCGGGGGGCCTCAAGGGGTACTTC
-,TRBV9,TRBJ2-3,-,CASETPTGDTQYF,TGTGCCAGTGAGACCCCAACGGGAGATACGCAGTATTTT
-,TRBV9,TRBJ2-5,-,CASSVGGLETQYF,TGTGCCAGCAGCGTAGGGGGGCTGGAGACCCAGTACTTC
-,TRBV28,TRBJ2-3,-,CASSSKRSFPGDTQYF,TGTGCCAGCAGTTCAAAGCGCAGCTTCCCGGGAGATACGCAGTATTTT
-,TRBV7-8,TRBJ1-5,TRBD1,CASSPGTASQPQHF,TGTGCCAGCAGCCCCGGGACAGCGTCTCAGCCCCAGCATTTT
-,TRBV5-1,TRBJ2-7,-,CASSPRGLYEQYF,TGCGCCAGCAGCCCTCGAGGGCTCTACGAGCAGTACTTC
-,TRBV27,TRBJ2-7,-,CASSFGQGPYEQYF,TGTGCCAGCAGTTTTGGGCAGGGGCCCTACGAGCAGTACTTC
-,TRBV19,TRBJ1-1,-,CASSPTQQGGTEAFF,TGTGCCAGTAGTCCTACCCAACAGGGCGGCACTGAAGCTTTCTTT
-,TRBV5-1,TRBJ1-6,-,CASSTGDESSPLHF,TGCGCCAGCTCTACGGGGGACGAGAGTTCACCCCTCCACTTT
-,TRBV6-6,TRBJ2-7,-,CASSSSAGYEQYF,TGTGCCAGCAGTTCGAGCGCGGGTTACGAGCAGTACTTC
-,TRBV28,TRBJ2-1,-,CASSPWNVNEQFF,TGTGCCAGCAGCCCGTGGAATGTCAATGAGCAGTTCTTC
-,TRBV4-2,TRBJ2-7,-,CASSSFAGYEQYF,TGTGCCAGCAGCTCTTTTGCGGGGTACGAGCAGTACTTC
-,TRBV28,TRBJ1-1,TRBD1,CASSPVQGGGWTEAFF,TGTGCCAGCAGTCCCGTCCAGGGGGGCGGCTGGACTGAAGCTTTCTTT
-,TRBV7-9,TRBJ2-3,-,CASSLQGADTQYF,TGTGCCAGCAGCCTTCAAGGAGCAGATACGCAGTATTTT
-,TRBV28,TRBJ1-5,TRBD1,CASSYRGSNQPQHF,TGTGCCAGCAGTTACAGGGGATCCAATCAGCCCCAGCATTTT
-,TRBV27,TRBJ1-1,-,CASSYIPWAGTEAFF,TGTGCCAGCAGTTATATCCCATGGGCCGGCACTGAAGCTTTCTTT
-,TRBV5-1,TRBJ2-2,-,CASSGYRDNGELFF,TGCGCCAGCAGCGGCTACAGGGATAACGGGGAGCTGTTTTTT
-,TRBV7-8,TRBJ1-6,-,CASSLTGGSSSGSPLHF,TGTGCCAGCAGCTTAACGGGTGGGTCCTCAAGTGGTTCACCCCTCCACTTT
once,TRBV25-1,TRBJ2-1,-,CASSAPGGLFDNEQFF,TGTGCCAGCAGTGCCCCCGGGGGGCTTTTCGACAATGAGCAGTTCTTC
few,TRBV5-5,TRBJ1-5,-,CASSLLTGSNQPQHF,TGTGCCAGCAGCTTACTGACAGGTTCCAATCAGCCCCAGCATTTT
-,TRBV15,TRBJ1-2,TRBD1,CATSRPGGTGRRGYTF,TGTGCCACCAGCAGACCTGGGGGGACAGGGCGGCGTGGCTACACCTTC
-,TRBV4-1,TRBJ2-2,-,CASSLLTANTGELFF,TGCGCCAGCAGCCTGTTGACAGCGAACACCGGGGAGCTGTTTTTT
-,TRBV27,TRBJ1-1,-,CASSFGGAGGYLNTEAFF,TGTGCCAGCAGTTTTGGGGGCGCGGGGGGATATTTGAACACTGAAGCTTTCTTT
few,TRBV6-6,TRBJ1-5,-,CASSSTGNQPQHF,TGTGCCAGCAGTTCGACAGGAAATCAGCCCCAGCATTTT